The 18 T cell receptor beta chains below were found in one sample sequenced in a study of cytomegalovirus exposure and HLA in healthy donors. PCR employed 60 Vbeta and 13 Jbeta primers. Only in-frame clones appear in the TCRdb table, and some are missing; sequencing was by immunoSEQ multiplex PCR. The data contain about 200,000 clones, 82% of them singletons. Source material: PBMCs. These receptors came from a woman in her forties or fifties in good health and CMV-seropositive.

The chain employs TRBV28 and TRBJ2-4; tentative D call: TRBD1 (6 bases). Germline lookup yields CDR1 MDHEN and CDR2 SYDVKM. The CDR3 contains 17 residues. V was pared by 6 bases and J by 0 bases, with 18 bases between. CDR3 in amino acids: CASSSQGKGRAKNIQYF. Here the CDR3 DNA reads TGTGCCAGCAGCAGTCAGGGGAAGGGGAGAGCCAAAAACATTCAGTACTTC.

Note on this clone: A read error may produce the germline difference seen at one junction end. CDR3 amino acids: CSSSQRGTGNEKLFF. As DNA, the CDR3 is TGTTCCAGCAGCCAAAGGGGGACAGGGAACGAAAAACTGTTTTTT. The V gene is TRBV7-9, the J gene TRBJ1-4; TRBD1 aligns across 9 bases. The V gene's germline CDR1 is SEHNR and CDR2 FQNEAQ (reference sequence). The CDR3 spans 15 residues.

The rearrangement joins TRBV6-5 to TRBJ1-5; D gene ambiguous. CDR3 length: 14 residues. Germline CDR1 reads MNHEY; CDR2 reads SVGAGI. The V and J ends lost 5 bases and 0 bases respectively, with 8 bases between them. The CDR3 here is CASSNDISNQPQHF. In DNA form, the CDR3 reads TGTGCCAGCAGTAACGACATTAGCAATCAGCCCCAGCATTTT.

V usage is TRBV6-5 and J usage is TRBJ2-1; D gene uncertain. This CDR3 region has 12 residues. Germline CDR1 reads MNHEY; CDR2 reads SVGAGI. V lost 7 bases and J 7 bases, leaving 11 bases between the germline ends. In DNA, the CDR3 is TGTGCCAGCACCTCCCGACTGAATGAGCAGTTCTTC. It is translated as CASTSRLNEQFF.

This clone was counted between two and nine times. The chain is built from TRBV19 and TRBJ1-5; 7 nucleotides line up with TRBD1. The junction had 10 bases not matched to a gene; V was cut back by 8 bases and J by 3 bases. The CDR3 is 15 amino acids. Per the germline V gene, CDR1 is LNHDA and CDR2 is SQIVND (reference sequence). The CDR3 DNA follows: TGTGCCAGTGTTAAAGCAGGGGGGTCCAATCAGCCCCAGCATTTT. Translation: CASVKAGGSNQPQHF.

The gene calls are TRBV7-9 and TRBJ2-6; 7 nucleotides agree with TRBD2. Germline assignment: CDR1 SEHNR and CDR2 FQNEAQ (reference sequence). There are 15 residues in the CDR3. The V and J ends lost 1 base and 3 bases, in that order; junction bases with no gene match: 0. In nucleotides, the CDR3 is TGTGCCAGCAGCTTAGGGGACTATGGGGCCAACGTCCTGACTTTC. Translated, it gives CASSLGDYGANVLTF.

The chain combines TRBV7-9 with TRBJ2-1; D gene ambiguous. Trimming stripped 3 bases from V and 6 bases from J, with 12 bases between. The V gene's germline CDR1 is SEHNR and CDR2 FQNEAQ (reference sequence). The CDR3 has 14 amino acids. The CDR3 nucleotides are TGTGCCAGCAGCTTGGTTGAGGAGAGCAATGAGCAGTTCTTC. Its translation: CASSLVEESNEQFF.

The rearrangement links TRBV7-2 to TRBJ1-3; 7 nucleotides line up with TRBD1. Germline V gene data show CDR1 as SGHTA and CDR2 as FQGNSA. V shed 3 bases and J 3 bases; nucleotides not matched to a gene: 5. The CDR3 has 15 residues. The CDR3 DNA reads TGTGCCAGCAGCTTGGGACAGCTGGGTGGAAACACCATATATTTT. This codes for CASSLGQLGGNTIYF. Full variable domain (rest looked up from reference TRBV7-2 and TRBJ1-3): GAGVSQSPSNKVTEKGKDVELRCDPISGHTALYWYRQSLGQGLEFLIYFQGNSAPDKSGLPSDRFSAERTGGSVSTLTIQRTQQEDSAVYLCASSLGQLGGNTIYFGEGSWLTVV.

The genes are TRBV27 and TRBJ1-6, with unresolved D. V gave up 4 bases and J gave up 1 base, with 5 bases separating them. Germline values: CDR1 MNHEY, CDR2 SMNVEV (reference sequence). This CDR3 contains 14 residues. CDR3 in DNA: TGTGCCAGCAGTTCGGGGTCCTATAATTCACCCCTCCACTTT. As protein: CASSSGSYNSPLHF.

This clone came up a few times. This chain joins TRBV7-8 and TRBJ1-3; possibly TRBD1 for D (6 bases). Per the germline V gene, CDR1 is SGHVS and CDR2 is FQNEAQ. V was trimmed by 11 bases and J by 2 bases, leaving 16 bases between them. The CDR3 extends over 14 amino acids. The CDR3 loop is CAGGGGQTGNTIYF. The CDR3 DNA follows: TGTGCCGGCGGGGGGGGGCAAACTGGAAACACCATATATTTT.

The rearrangement joins TRBV25-1 to TRBJ1-2; 7 bases agree with TRBD1. The ends lost 7 bases at V and 1 base at J; junction bases unmatched: 12. The germline V gene has CDR1 MGHDK and CDR2 SYGVNS. The CDR3 contains 16 residues. CDR3 in amino acids: CASTPRGVAVNYGYTF. CDR3 DNA sequence: TGTGCCAGCACCCCCAGGGGGGTAGCGGTTAACTATGGCTACACCTTC.

A few counts support this clone. The CDR3 spells CASSRGLAGENEQFF. The CDR3 DNA reads as TGTGCCAGCTCACGGGGACTAGCGGGAGAAAATGAGCAGTTCTTC. The chain combines TRBV18 with TRBJ2-1; 14 positions agree with TRBD2. The CDR3 runs to 15 residues. CDR1 and CDR2 from the germline V gene are KGHSH and LQKENI. J was trimmed by 7 bases and V by 4 bases; bases with no gene match: 3.

The chain carries TRBV28 and TRBJ1-5; D might be TRBD1 (6 bases). The CDR3 length is 15 residues. Germline CDR1 is MDHEN and CDR2 is SYDVKM. V was pared by 2 bases and J by 4 bases, with 12 bases between. The CDR3 coding sequence is TGTGCCAGCAGTTTAGGGTCAACAGGGAATCAGCCCCAGCATTTT. Its translation: CASSLGSTGNQPQHF. Full variable domain (outside the CDR3, taken from reference TRBV28 and TRBJ1-5): DVKVTQSSRYLVKRTGEKVFLECVQDMDHENMFWYRQDPGLGLRLIYFSYDVKMKEKGDIPEGYSVSREKKERFSLILESASTNQTSMYLCASSLGSTGNQPQHFGDGTRLSIL.

The chain recombines TRBV7-3 with TRBJ1-1; D unclear. V was cut by 5 bases and J by 1 base, with 8 bases left in between. The length of the CDR3 is 13 residues. Germline V CDR1 and CDR2: SGHTA, FQGTGA. The CDR3 here is CASSQQWNTEAFF. The CDR3 DNA reads TGTGCCAGCAGCCAACAATGGAACACTGAAGCTTTCTTT.

The chain uses TRBV19 and TRBJ2-1; 10 nucleotides align to TRBD2. The CDR3 is made up of 15 amino acids. Per germline, CDR1 LNHDA and CDR2 SQIVND (reference sequence). V was clipped by 3 bases and J by 10 bases; unmatched bases: 9. The CDR3 DNA sequence: TGTGCCAGTAGTATCCCGAAGGCTAGCGGGAGCGAGCAGTTCTTC. This gives the protein CASSIPKASGSEQFF.

This clone showed up just a few times. This chain links TRBV30 with TRBJ2-2; 12 bases fit TRBD2. The germline CDR1 and CDR2 sequences are GTSNPN and SVGIG (reference sequence). Unmatched junction bases numbered 8, after V lost 5 bases and J lost 7 bases. The CDR3 runs 15 residues. This CDR3 is CAWAGLAGLGGELFF. The CDR3 nucleotides are TGTGCCTGGGCAGGACTAGCGGGATTGGGCGGGGAGCTGTTTTTT. The full variable domain, its missing parts supplied by reference TRBV30 and TRBJ2-2, is SQTIHQWPATLVQPVGSPLSLECTVEGTSNPNLYWYRQAAGRGLQLLFYSVGIGQISSEVPQNLSASRPQDRQFILSSKKLLLSDSGFYLCAWAGLAGLGGELFFGEGSRLTVL.

The rearrangement joins TRBV27 to TRBJ1-5, with TRBD1 as a possible D gene (6 bases). CDR3 size: 15 residues. V lost 5 bases and J lost 3, with 14 bases in between. Germline V CDR1 and CDR2: MNHEY, SMNVEV (reference sequence). This CDR3 is CASSLQGKNNQPQHF. The CDR3 coding sequence is TGTGCCAGCAGTCTACAGGGAAAGAACAATCAGCCCCAGCATTTT.

V and J are TRBV27 and TRBJ2-6; D not resolved. Germline lookup yields CDR1 MNHEY and CDR2 SMNVEV (reference sequence). There are 13 residues in the CDR3. Trimming removed 7 bases at V and 12 bases at J, with 16 bases between. The CDR3 DNA reads TGTGCCAGCACCGCGCTGCGGTACGGCGTCCTGACTTTC. Protein: CASTALRYGVLTF. The full variable domain, rest sourced from reference TRBV27 and TRBJ2-6, is EAQVTQNPRYLITVTGKKLTVTCSQNMNHEYMSWYRQDPGLGLRQIYYSMNVEVTDKGDVPEGYKVSRKEKRNFPLILESPSPNQTSLYFCASTALRYGVLTFGAGSRLTVL.